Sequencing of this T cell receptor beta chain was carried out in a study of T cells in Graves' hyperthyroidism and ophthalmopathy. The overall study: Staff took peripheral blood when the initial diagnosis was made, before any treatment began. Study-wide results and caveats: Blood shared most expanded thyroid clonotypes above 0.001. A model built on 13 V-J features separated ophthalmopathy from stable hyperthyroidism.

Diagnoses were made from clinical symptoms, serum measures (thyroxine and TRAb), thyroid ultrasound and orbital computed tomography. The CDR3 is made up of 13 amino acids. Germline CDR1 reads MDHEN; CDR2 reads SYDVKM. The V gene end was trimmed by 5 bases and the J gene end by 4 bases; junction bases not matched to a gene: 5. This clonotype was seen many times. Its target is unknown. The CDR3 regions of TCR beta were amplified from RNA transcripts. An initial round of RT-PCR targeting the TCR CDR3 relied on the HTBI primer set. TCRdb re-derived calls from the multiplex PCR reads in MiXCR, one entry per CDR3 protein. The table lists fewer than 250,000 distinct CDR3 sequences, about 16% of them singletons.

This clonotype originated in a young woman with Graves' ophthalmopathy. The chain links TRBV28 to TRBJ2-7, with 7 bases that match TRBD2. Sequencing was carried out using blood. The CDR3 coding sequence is TGTGCCAGCAGTGCGGGAGTGTATTACGAGCAGTACTTC. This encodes CASSAGVYYEQYF.